This TCR beta chain was identified during a study of CD8+CD57+ T cells in acquired aplastic anemia. On this clonotype itself: Likely a read error: the CDR3 ends without its conserved phenylalanine or tryptophan. It is unclear where the CDR3 begins or ends on the DNA, so no DNA is shown, and the CDR3 is as TCRdb lists it.

CD8+CD57+ cell expansion had been shown by flow cytometry in patients chosen for sequencing. The CDR3 length equals 13 residues, ends included. Germline V gene sequence: CDR1 SGDLS, CDR2 YYNGEE. The TCR beta profiling, which covered VDJ combination and CDR3 sequence, was carried out using genomic DNA as the template. Each CDR3 protein is one row after TCRdb ran MiXCR on the reads. The sample shows more than 250,000 distinct CDR3 sequences, less than 85% of them seen only once. This TCR was sampled from a human donor with aplastic anemia. The source material was sorted CD4+, CD8+, or CD8+CD57+ T cells (not recorded which) from PBMCs. The chain combines TRBV9 with TRBJ2-3. The CDR3: CASGEAGTDKYFV.